These T cell receptor beta chains were read from a single sample in a study of T cell repertoires in cytomegalovirus infection. The antigens for these receptors are not known. Via MiXCR, TCRdb re-called the reads, giving one row per CDR3 protein. Among 640,000 or so distinct CDR3 sequences listed, around 32% were seen once. The sequencing used cultured PBMCs, collected from culture after CMV antigen stimulation. All receptors derive from a human donor in good health (CMV status not recorded). Some clones in this sample may be carry-over from other donors' samples. Each CDR3 is given with its conserved first and last residue. The D gene is left open where the match is weak. Some rows mark clone size as missing; the rest say once, few, many or name a class of expanded clone.

CDR3nt	CDR3aa	v_gene	abundance	d_gene	j_gene
TGTGCTAGTGGTTTGTGGCCCCGGGGGCCCTACAATGAGCAGTTCTTC	CASGLWPRGPYNEQFF	TRBV12-5	.	.	TRBJ2-1
TGTGCCAGCAGCTTAGGTATTGGGTACGCGGGTGGCTACACCTTC	CASSLGIGYAGGYTF	TRBV11-2	.	.	TRBJ1-2
TGCAGTGCTAGAACCGGGACAGGGGGCGCCGGTGGCTACACCTTC	CSARTGTGGAGGYTF	TRBV20-1	.	TRBD1	TRBJ1-2
TGTGCCAGCAGTCGCCAGGCAGGCGTCACTGAAGCTTTCTTT	CASSRQAGVTEAFF	TRBV6-6	once	.	TRBJ1-1
TGCAGTGCTACAGAAGGGACAGTGAACACTGAAGCTTTCTTT	CSATEGTVNTEAFF	TRBV20-1	once	TRBD1	TRBJ1-1
TGTGCCAGTAGTATCTTTCCTACGGGAGATACGCAGTATTTT	CASSIFPTGDTQYF	TRBV19	.	.	TRBJ2-3
TGTGCCAGCAGGCCCCACGGTAGCGGGGTCATCGGGACCCAGTACTTC	CASRPHGSGVIGTQYF	TRBV6-2/TRBV6-3	.	TRBD2	TRBJ2-5
TGTGCCAGCAACCCAGGGGCCTTGAACACCGGGGAGCTGTTTTTT	CASNPGALNTGELFF	TRBV7-4	.	.	TRBJ2-2
TGCGCCAGCAGCTTGGTCCTAGACCCCTACAATGAGCAGTTCTTC	CASSLVLDPYNEQFF	TRBV5-1	.	.	TRBJ2-1
TGTGCCAGCAGTTTATCCCCTAGCGGGGGATACGAGCAGTACTTC	CASSLSPSGGYEQYF	TRBV27	.	TRBD2	TRBJ2-7
TGTGCCAGCAGCTTAGTACTAGATCGGCAAGAGACCCAGTACTTC	CASSLVLDRQETQYF	TRBV11-2	few	.	TRBJ2-5
TGTGCCAGCAGCCGAGGGCAGCAGGGGGCTGGAAACACCATATATTTT	CASSRGQQGAGNTIYF	TRBV5-4	.	TRBD1	TRBJ1-3
TGTGCCATCAGTGTGGGGACGGGGGAAGAGACCCAGTACTTC	CAISVGTGEETQYF	TRBV10-3	.	.	TRBJ2-5
TGTGCCAGTAGCACCTTAGCGAGCGATGAGCAGTTCTTC	CASSTLASDEQFF	TRBV19	.	.	TRBJ2-1
TGTGCCAGCAGCTTAGTCGTGAGATCCGGGTACGAGCAGTACTTC	CASSLVVRSGYEQYF	TRBV7-2	few	.	TRBJ2-7
TGTGCCAGCAGCAAAACAGGGGCGTTCGACGAGCAGTACTTC	CASSKTGAFDEQYF	TRBV7-9	few	TRBD1	TRBJ2-7
TGTGCCAGTAGGACTCAACACCGGGACAGAAGCTCCTACAATGAGCAGTTCTTC	CASRTQHRDRSSYNEQFF	TRBV19	few	TRBD1	TRBJ2-1
TGCGCCAGCAGCCACTCCAGGGAGGGCACAGATACGCAGTATTTT	CASSHSREGTDTQYF	TRBV4-1	.	.	TRBJ2-3
TGTGCCAGCAGCCGCCTACAGGGGGCCAGCTATGGCTACACCTTC	CASSRLQGASYGYTF	TRBV7-8	.	TRBD1	TRBJ1-2
TGTGCCAGCAGCCCTAGGGGATTTGCCGGGGAGCTGTTTTTT	CASSPRGFAGELFF	TRBV27	.	.	TRBJ2-2
TGTGCCAGCAGTCACGACAGAAAAGGTTCCGAGCAGTACTTC	CASSHDRKGSEQYF	TRBV27	few	.	TRBJ2-7
TGTGCCAGCTCACCACACCCAGATCAGCCCCAGCATTTT	CASSPHPDQPQHF	TRBV18	.	.	TRBJ1-5